This T cell receptor (beta chain) came from a study of shared clonotypes between healthy human individuals. Produced via immunoSEQ multiplex PCR; TCRdb's table is partial and in-frame only. The data contain 2.3 million or so clones, 85% to 95% of them singletons. The V gene's germline CDR1 is MDHEN and CDR2 SYDVKM. The V gene lost 6 bases and the J gene lost 6 bases, with 12 bases spanning the gap. The CDR3 is 13 residues long. Source material: naive CD4+ T cells from PBMCs. Subset here: CD45RA+ positively selected. The gene calls are TRBV28 and TRBJ2-1; D not certain. The TCR was taken from a man younger than 30 in good health. Some clones in this sample may be carry-over from other donors' samples. CDR3 loop: CASSEVGGNEQFF. For the CDR3, the DNA is TGTGCCAGCAGCGAGGTAGGTGGCAATGAGCAGTTCTTC.